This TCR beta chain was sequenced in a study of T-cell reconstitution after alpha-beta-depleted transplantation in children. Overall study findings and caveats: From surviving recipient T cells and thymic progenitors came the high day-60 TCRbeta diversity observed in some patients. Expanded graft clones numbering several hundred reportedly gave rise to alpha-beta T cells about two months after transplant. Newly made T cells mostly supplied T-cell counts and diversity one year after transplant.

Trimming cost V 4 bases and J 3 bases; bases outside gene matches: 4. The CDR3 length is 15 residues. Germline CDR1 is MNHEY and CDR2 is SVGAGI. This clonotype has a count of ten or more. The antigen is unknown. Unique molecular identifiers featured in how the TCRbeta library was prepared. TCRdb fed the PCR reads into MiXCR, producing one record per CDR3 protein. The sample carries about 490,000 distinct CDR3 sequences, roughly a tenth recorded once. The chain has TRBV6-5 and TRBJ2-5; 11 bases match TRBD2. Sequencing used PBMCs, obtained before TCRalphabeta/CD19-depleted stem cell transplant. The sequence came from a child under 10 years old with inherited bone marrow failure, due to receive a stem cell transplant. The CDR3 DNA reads TGTGCCAGCAGTTCGACGGGACTAGCGGAAGAGACCCAGTACTTC. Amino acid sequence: CASSSTGLAEETQYF.